This TCR beta chain originates from a study of T cell changes during pregnancy in multiple sclerosis (dated by TCRdb to the late 2010s). About the investigation overall: In women with multiple sclerosis, the researchers looked at how the T cell repertoire shifted as pregnancy progressed.

As to this clone: The specificity of this receptor is unknown. Base-call qualities are not available, and no considerably larger clone is one nucleotide away.

The library was built by means of the immunoSEQ multiplex PCR assay. As stored in TCRdb, this immuneACCESS dataset retains in-frame rearrangements with V and J assigned. A fraction of the clones does not appear; measured against another copy, unresolved V genes explain less than half of the discrepancy, and the remainder lacks a known reason. Here the sample has about 42,000 clones; less than 90% occur a single time. The ten top clones hold 0.55% to 0.75% of the sample. The source material was CD4+ T cells from peripheral blood mononuclear cells, sampled before pregnancy. The receptor was isolated from a female donor with multiple sclerosis, enrolled in a pregnancy study.

For the CDR3, the sequence is CASSQDQGVNSPLHF. The sequence in DNA is TGTGCCAGCAGCCAAGATCAGGGGGTTAATTCACCCCTCCACTTT. The chain is assembled from TRBV4-2 and TRBJ1-6; TRBD1 lines up with 7 middle nucleotides. The germline V gene provides CDR1 LGHNA and CDR2 YNFKEQ. Measured from the cysteine to the phenylalanine, the CDR3 is 15 residues long. CDR3 DNA is the only sequence kept; it has 45 bases, read in frame from the first base. Trimming accounts for 0 bases at V and 6 bases at J, while the number of junction bases matched to no gene is 2.